The sequence of this T cell receptor (beta chain) was determined in a study of T cell clusters in autoimmune cytopenias. Looking at the study overall: TRB sequencing had a median approximately 50,000 reads and about 2,400 distinct clonotypes per sample.

Germline values: CDR1 SNHLY, CDR2 FYNNEI. There are 15 residues in the CDR3. TRB amplification used 250 ng of peripheral blood genomic DNA. One tube held mixed TRB-A and TRB-B primer pools for touch-down PCR. TCRdb reprocessed the multiplex PCR reads, with one entry per CDR3 protein and no DNA. Its clone listing holds 700 or so distinct CDR3 sequences. These data were likewise used in another study, on T cell repertoires in aging, cancer and after chemotherapy. That source reports: Age-matched healthy donors had significantly more diverse, less clonal blood TCR repertoires than untreated cancer patients. In cancer patients, declining TCR diversity with age involved lost richness and lost evenness.

The source of this sequence is a human donor with an autoimmune cytopenia or autoimmune hepatitis (not recorded which). The sample consisted of peripheral blood. The rearrangement uses TRBV2 and TRBJ1-2; absent DNA, TCRdb's TRBD1 call cannot be checked. Here the CDR3 reads CASRPTRTGDYGYTF.